This T cell receptor (beta chain) was documented in a study of cytomegalovirus exposure and HLA in healthy donors. Study-wide findings and caveats: Beyond CMV serostatus, there was no information to go on about immune exposure. It was taken for granted in presence/absence analyses that sequencing depth across donors was roughly uniform.

All the people who gave samples were healthy bone marrow donors. Germline CDR1 and CDR2: LNHNV and YYDKDF (reference sequence). V lost 5 bases and J lost 0, with 10 bases in between. This CDR3 has 14 residues. With regard to this clone: As yet, its antigen is unknown.

Primers for the PCR totalled 60 Vbeta and 13 Jbeta. Method: immunoSEQ multiplex PCR; TCRdb's copy keeps in-frame clones and lacks some. The table includes 100,000 to 150,000 clones, roughly 75% detected once. The receptor's source is a female donor in good health and CMV-seronegative. The chain carries TRBV15 and TRBJ2-5, with a possible D match to TRBD1 (5 bases). The sample taken for sequencing was PBMCs. CDR3 in amino acids: CATSADRNQETQYF. In DNA, the CDR3 is TGTGCCACCAGCGCCGACAGAAACCAAGAGACCCAGTACTTC.